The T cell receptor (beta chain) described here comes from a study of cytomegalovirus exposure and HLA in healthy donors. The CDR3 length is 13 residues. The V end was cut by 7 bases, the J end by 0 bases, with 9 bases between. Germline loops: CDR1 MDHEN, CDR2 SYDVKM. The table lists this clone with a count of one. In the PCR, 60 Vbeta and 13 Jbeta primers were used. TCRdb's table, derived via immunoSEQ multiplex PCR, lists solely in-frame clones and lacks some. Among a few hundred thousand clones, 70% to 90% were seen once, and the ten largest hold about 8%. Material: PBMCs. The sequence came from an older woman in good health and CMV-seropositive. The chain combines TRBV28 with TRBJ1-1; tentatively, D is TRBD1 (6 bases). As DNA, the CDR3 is TGTGCCAGCACAACAGGGATGAACACTGAAGCTTTCTTT. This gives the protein CASTTGMNTEAFF.